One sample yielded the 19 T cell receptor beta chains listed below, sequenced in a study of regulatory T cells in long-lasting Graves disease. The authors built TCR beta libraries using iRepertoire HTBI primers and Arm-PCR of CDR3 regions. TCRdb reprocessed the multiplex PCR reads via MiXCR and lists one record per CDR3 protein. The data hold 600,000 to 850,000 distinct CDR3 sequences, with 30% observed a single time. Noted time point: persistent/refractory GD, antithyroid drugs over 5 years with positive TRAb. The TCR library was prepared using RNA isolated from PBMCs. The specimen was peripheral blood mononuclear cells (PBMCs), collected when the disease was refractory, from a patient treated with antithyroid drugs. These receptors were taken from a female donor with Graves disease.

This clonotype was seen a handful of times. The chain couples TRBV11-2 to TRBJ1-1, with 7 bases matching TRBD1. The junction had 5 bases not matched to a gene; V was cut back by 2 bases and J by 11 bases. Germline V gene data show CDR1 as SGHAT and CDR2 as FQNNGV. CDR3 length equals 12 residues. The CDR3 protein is CASSLRRGRAFF. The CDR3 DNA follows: TGTGCCAGCAGCTTACGGAGGGGGCGGGCTTTCTTT.

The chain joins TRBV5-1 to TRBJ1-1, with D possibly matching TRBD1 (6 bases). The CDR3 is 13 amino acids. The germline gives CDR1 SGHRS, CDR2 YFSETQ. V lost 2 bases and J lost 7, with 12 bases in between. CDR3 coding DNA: TGCGCCAGCAGCTTCGGGACACGAGGTGAAGCTTTCTTT. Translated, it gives CASSFGTRGEAFF.

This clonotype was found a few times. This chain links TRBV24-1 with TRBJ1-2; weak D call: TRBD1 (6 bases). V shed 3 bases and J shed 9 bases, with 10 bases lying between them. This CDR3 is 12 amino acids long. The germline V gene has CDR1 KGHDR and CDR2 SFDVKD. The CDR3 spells CATSDDRISYTF. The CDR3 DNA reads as TGTGCCACCAGTGATGACAGGATTAGCTACACCTTC.

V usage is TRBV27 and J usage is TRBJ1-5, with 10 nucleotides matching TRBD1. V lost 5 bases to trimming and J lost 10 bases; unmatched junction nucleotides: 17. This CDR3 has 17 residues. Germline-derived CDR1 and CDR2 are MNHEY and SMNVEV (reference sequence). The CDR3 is CASSPRTPAGTGVPQHF. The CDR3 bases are TGTGCCAGCAGTCCCAGAACCCCAGCCGGGACAGGGGTCCCCCAGCATTTT.

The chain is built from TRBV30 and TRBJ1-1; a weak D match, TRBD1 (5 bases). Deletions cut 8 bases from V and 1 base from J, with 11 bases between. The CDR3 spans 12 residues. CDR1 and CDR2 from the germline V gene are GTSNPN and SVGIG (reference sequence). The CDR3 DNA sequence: TGTGCCCTCGGGACGGCGAACACTGAAGCTTTCTTT. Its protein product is CALGTANTEAFF.

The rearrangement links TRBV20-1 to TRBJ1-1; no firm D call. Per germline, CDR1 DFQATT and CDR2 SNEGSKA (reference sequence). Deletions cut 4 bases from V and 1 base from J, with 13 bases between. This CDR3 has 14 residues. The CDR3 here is CSANYRAANTEAFF. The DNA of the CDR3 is TGCAGTGCTAACTACAGAGCTGCGAACACTGAAGCTTTCTTT.

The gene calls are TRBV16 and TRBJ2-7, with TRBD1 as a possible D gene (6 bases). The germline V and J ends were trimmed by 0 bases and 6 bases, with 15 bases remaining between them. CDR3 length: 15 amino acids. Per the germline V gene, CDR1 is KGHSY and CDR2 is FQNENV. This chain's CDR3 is CASSQSSRGRLEQYF. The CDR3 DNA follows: TGTGCCAGCAGCCAATCCTCCAGGGGAAGGCTCGAGCAGTACTTC.

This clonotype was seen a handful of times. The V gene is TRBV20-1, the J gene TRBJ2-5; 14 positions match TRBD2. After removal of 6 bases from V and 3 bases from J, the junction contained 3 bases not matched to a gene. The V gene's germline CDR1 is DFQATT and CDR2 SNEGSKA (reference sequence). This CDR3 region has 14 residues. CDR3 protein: CSAAGLAGEETQYF. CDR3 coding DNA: TGCAGTGCCGCGGGACTAGCGGGAGAAGAGACCCAGTACTTC.

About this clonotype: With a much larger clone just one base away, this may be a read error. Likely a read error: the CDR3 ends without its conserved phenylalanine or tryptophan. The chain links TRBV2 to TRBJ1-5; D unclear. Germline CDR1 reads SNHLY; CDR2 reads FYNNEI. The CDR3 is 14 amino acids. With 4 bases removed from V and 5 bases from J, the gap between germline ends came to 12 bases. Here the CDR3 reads CASSARGGDQPQHS. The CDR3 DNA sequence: TGTGCCAGCAGTGCCCGGGGTGGTGATCAGCCCCAGCATTCT.

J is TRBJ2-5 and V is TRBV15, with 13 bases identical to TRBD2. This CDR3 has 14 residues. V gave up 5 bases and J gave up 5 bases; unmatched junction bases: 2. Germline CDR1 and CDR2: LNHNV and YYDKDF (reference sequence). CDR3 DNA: TGTGCCACCAGCGTACTAGCGGGAGGGGAGACCCAGTACTTC. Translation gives CATSVLAGGETQYF. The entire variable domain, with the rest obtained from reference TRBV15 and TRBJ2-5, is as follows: DAMVIQNPRYQVTQFGKPVTLSCSQTLNHNVMYWYQQKSSQAPKLLFHYYDKDFNNEADTPDNFQSRRPNTSFCFLDIRSPGLGDTAMYLCATSVLAGGETQYFGPGTRLLVL.

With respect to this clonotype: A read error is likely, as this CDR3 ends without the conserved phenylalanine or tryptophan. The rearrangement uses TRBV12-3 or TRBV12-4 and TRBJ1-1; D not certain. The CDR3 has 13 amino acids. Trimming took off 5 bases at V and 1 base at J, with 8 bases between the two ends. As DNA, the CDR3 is TGTGCCAGCAGTCCAAGACCGAACACTGAAGCTTTCCTT. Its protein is CASSPRPNTEAFL.

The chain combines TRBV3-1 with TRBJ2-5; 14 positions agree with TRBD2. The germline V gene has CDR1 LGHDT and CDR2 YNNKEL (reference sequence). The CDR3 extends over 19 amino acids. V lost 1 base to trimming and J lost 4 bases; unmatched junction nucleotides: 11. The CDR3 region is CASSQAGTSGSWGLETQYF. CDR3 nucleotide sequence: TGTGCCAGCAGCCAAGCTGGGACTAGCGGGAGTTGGGGCCTAGAGACCCAGTACTTC.

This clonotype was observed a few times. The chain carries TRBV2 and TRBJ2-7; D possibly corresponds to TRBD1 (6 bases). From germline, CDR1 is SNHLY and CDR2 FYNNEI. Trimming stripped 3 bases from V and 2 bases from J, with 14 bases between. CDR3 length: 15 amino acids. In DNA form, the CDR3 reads TGTGCCAGCAGTGACGACAGGCCTCATACCTACGAGCAGTACTTC. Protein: CASSDDRPHTYEQYF.

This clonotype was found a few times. CDR3 sequence (DNA): TGTGCCAGCAGCTTCGGAGGGGACGGGGCCAACGTCCTGACTTTC. This translates into CASSFGGDGANVLTF. The chain links TRBV11-2 to TRBJ2-6, with D possibly matching TRBD2 (6 bases). Germline V lookup: CDR1 SGHAT, CDR2 FQNNGV. The CDR3 extends over 15 amino acids. Trimming stripped 3 bases from V and 4 bases from J, with 10 bases between.

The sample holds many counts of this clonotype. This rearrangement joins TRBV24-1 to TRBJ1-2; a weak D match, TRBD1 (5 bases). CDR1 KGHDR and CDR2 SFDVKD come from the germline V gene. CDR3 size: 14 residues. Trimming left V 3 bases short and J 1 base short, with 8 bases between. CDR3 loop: CATSDAGINYGYTF. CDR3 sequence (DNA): TGTGCCACCAGTGATGCAGGGATTAACTATGGCTACACCTTC.

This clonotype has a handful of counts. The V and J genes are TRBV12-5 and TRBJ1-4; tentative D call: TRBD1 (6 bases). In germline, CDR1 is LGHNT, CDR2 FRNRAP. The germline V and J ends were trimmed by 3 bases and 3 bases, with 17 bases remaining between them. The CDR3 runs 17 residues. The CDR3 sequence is CASGLGTNRASNEKLFF. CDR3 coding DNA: TGTGCTAGTGGTTTAGGGACAAACCGGGCGTCTAATGAAAAACTGTTTTTT.

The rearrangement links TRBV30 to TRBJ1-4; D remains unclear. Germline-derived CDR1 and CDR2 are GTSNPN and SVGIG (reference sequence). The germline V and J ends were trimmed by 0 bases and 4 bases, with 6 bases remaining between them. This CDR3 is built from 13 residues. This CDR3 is CAWSVGYNEKLFF. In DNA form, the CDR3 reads TGTGCCTGGAGTGTTGGTTATAATGAAAAACTGTTTTTT.

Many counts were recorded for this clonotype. The CDR3 region is CSARDAGGSNQPQHF. Here the CDR3 DNA reads TGCAGTGCTAGAGATGCGGGTGGAAGCAATCAGCCCCAGCATTTT. V and J are TRBV20-1 and TRBJ1-5; D is ambiguous. The CDR3 consists of 15 residues. V was trimmed by 0 bases and J by 1 base, leaving 10 bases between them. CDR1 and CDR2 from the germline V gene are DFQATT and SNEGSKA (reference sequence).

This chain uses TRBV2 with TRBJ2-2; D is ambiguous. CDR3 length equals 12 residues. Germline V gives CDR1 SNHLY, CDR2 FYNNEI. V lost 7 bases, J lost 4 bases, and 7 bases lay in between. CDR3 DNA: TGTGCCAGCACGCCCACCACCGGGGAGCTGTTTTTT. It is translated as CASTPTTGELFF.